This T cell receptor (beta chain) comes out of a study of T cell responses to AZD1222 COVID-19 vaccine. Study results and caveats: At 160-218 and 743-854, vaccine-associated CD4 TCRs were dominant, and they spanned spike. In a largely white British group with more females than males, clonal diversity was possibly underestimated.

As for this clone: Its antigen is not identified.

This CDR3 has 13 amino acids. V was trimmed by 5 bases and J by 4 bases, leaving 10 bases between them. Assay used: immunoSEQ multiplex PCR; TCRdb lists only in-frame clones, some missing. The sample comprises about 150,000 clones, about 94% of which are singletons, and under 6.5% rests with the top ten. This sequence joins TRBV12-3 or TRBV12-4 and TRBJ2-3; tentatively, D is TRBD2 (5 bases). Sample: peripheral blood, taken on day 0 of AZD1222 vaccination. This TCR derives from an adult in good health. This CDR3 reads CASSLRTSDTQYF. In nucleotides, the CDR3 is TGTGCCAGCAGTCTCAGGACTTCAGATACGCAGTATTTT.